Below, one T cell receptor (beta chain) is given with its context. Authors' processing steps: Reference gene primer amplification yielded estimated nucleated cell counts. Generated by immunoSEQ multiplex PCR, the TCRdb table keeps only in-frame clones and is missing some. The D gene and trimming were derived from the DNA, and the V and J assignments and clone size from that table. The data show roughly 110,000 clones, with 82% seen just once and 7.9% held by the top ten. This record comes from a study of blood T cell repertoires in COVID-19. Looking at the study overall: Acute-phase and convalescent COVID-19 samples originated in the United States, Italy and Spain. PBMCs, B-cell-depleted T cells, or T cells were the source of the cDNA or gDNA that made up the material.

This receptor was taken from a man between 65 and 80 years old with acute or convalescent COVID-19. Material for sequencing was peripheral blood.

The CDR3 region has the DNA TGTGCCAGCAGCAAGGGGGCTAAGGCGGGCTACACCTTC. Its translation is CASSKGAKAGYTF. The chain couples TRBV3-1 (or the pseudogene TRBV3-2) to TRBJ1-2, with 7 nucleotides matching TRBD1. The germline gives CDR1 LGHDT, CDR2 YNNKEL (reference sequence). V trimming: 5 bases; J trimming: 8 bases; junction bases outside the gene matches: 8. The CDR3 runs 13 residues.